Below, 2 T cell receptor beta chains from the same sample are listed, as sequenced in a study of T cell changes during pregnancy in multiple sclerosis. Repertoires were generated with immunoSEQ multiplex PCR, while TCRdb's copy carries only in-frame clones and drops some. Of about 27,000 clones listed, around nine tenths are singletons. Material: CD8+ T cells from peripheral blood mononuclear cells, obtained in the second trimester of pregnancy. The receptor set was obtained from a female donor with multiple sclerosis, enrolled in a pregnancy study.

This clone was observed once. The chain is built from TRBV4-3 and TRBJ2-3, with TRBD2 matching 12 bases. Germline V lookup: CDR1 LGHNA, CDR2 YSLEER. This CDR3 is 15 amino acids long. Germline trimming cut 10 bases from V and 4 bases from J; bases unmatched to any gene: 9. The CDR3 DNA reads TGCGCCACGGCCTATTCTAGCGGGGGGGCAGATACGCAGTATTTT. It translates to CATAYSSGGADTQYF.

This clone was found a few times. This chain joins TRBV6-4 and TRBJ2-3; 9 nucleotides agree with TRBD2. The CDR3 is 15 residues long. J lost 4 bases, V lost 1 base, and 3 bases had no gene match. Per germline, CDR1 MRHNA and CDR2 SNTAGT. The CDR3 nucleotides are TGTGCCAGCAGTGACTTAGCGGGGGAGCCAGATACGCAGTATTTT. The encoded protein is CASSDLAGEPDTQYF.